The 26 T cell receptor beta chains listed next were all sequenced from one sample in a study of cytomegalovirus exposure and HLA in healthy donors. PCR was performed using 60 Vbeta and 13 Jbeta primers. The method was immunoSEQ multiplex PCR; TCRdb's version includes in-frame clones alone and lacks a portion of them. The repertoire consists of about 130,000 clones, with approximately 79% occurring once and the leading ten covering less than 5%. The sequenced material came from PBMCs. These receptor sequences come from a man aged 50 or older in good health and CMV-seropositive.

The chain joins TRBV11-3 to TRBJ2-5; possibly TRBD2 for D (5 bases). CDR1 is SGHNT, CDR2 YENEEA, per germline. The CDR3 runs to 13 residues. Trimming shortened V by 4 bases and J by 2 bases, and 8 bases separated the two germline ends. The CDR3, as DNA: TGTGCCAGCAGCTGGAGGATTCAAGAGACCCAGTACTTC. Amino acids: CASSWRIQETQYF.

The rearrangement joins TRBV6-1 to TRBJ1-2, with 9 bases matching TRBD1. The CDR3 covers 15 residues. Germline V lookup: CDR1 MNHNS, CDR2 SASEGT. V shed 7 bases and J 5 bases; nucleotides not matched to a gene: 11. The CDR3 is CASIMTGGALYGYTF. The CDR3 DNA follows: TGTGCCAGCATTATGACAGGGGGTGCGCTGTATGGCTACACCTTC.

This clone was detected once. CDR3 region: CASSLSRNTEAFF. The DNA of the CDR3 is TGTGCCAGCAGCTTATCCAGGAACACTGAAGCTTTCTTT. V is TRBV5-8 and J is TRBJ1-1; D is undetermined. This CDR3 is built from 13 residues. Trimming cost V 2 bases and J 1 base, with 6 bases left between them. Germline lookup yields CDR1 SGHTS and CDR2 YDEGEE.

This clone was detected a few times. The rearrangement joins TRBV6-5 to TRBJ2-7; possible D gene TRBD2, 6 bases. Germline CDR1 MNHEY, CDR2 SVGAGI. V lost 8 bases and J 4 bases, leaving 15 bases between the germline ends. This CDR3 is 13 amino acids long. CDR3 DNA sequence: TGTGCCAGCTCTCCCTCCGCGGGGTACGAGCAGTACTTC. This translates into CASSPSAGYEQYF.

This clone turned up a few times. V usage is TRBV14 and J usage is TRBJ2-3; the D gene is possibly TRBD1 (6 bases). This CDR3 contains 15 residues. Germline V gene data show CDR1 as SGHDN and CDR2 as FVKESK. V was trimmed by 4 bases and J by 4 bases, leaving 15 bases between them. In DNA, the CDR3 is TGTGCCAGCAGCCGCCAGTTGAGACAGGCAGATACGCAGTATTTT. Translated, it gives CASSRQLRQADTQYF.

The chain has TRBV16 and TRBJ1-3; 10 nucleotides agree with TRBD1. With V trimmed by 4 bases and J by 4 bases, 7 bases remained unmatched. The CDR3 has 16 residues. Germline V lookup: CDR1 KGHSY, CDR2 FQNENV. This chain's CDR3 is CASSPRQGATGNTIYF. The CDR3, as DNA: TGTGCCAGCAGCCCTAGACAGGGGGCGACGGGAAACACCATATATTTT.

V gene TRBV5-4 combines with J gene TRBJ2-5, with TRBD1 identical over 9 bases. V lost 4 bases to trimming and J lost 5 bases; unmatched junction nucleotides: 12. This CDR3 comprises 16 residues. In germline, CDR1 is SGHNT, CDR2 YYREEE (reference sequence). CDR3 region: CASSPQQGALEETQYF. DNA of the CDR3: TGTGCCAGCAGCCCACAACAGGGGGCACTAGAGGAGACCCAGTACTTC. Variable domain in full (rest from reference TRBV5-4 and TRBJ2-5): ETGVTQSPTHLIKTRGQQVTLRCSSQSGHNTVSWYQQALGQGPQFIFQYYREEENGRGNFPPRFSGLQFPNYSSELNVNALELDDSALYLCASSPQQGALEETQYFGPGTRLLVL.

In its sample, this clone was seen a few times. This rearrangement joins TRBV5-5 to TRBJ1-1; tentatively, D is TRBD1 (5 bases). This CDR3 spans 14 amino acids. V lost 7 bases and J 1 base, leaving 14 bases between the germline ends. CDR1 and CDR2 from the germline V gene are SGHKS and YYEKEE (reference sequence). The CDR3 DNA reads TGTGCCAGCGGGTCCAGACAGCGGAACACTGAAGCTTTCTTT. Its translation is CASGSRQRNTEAFF.

The chain has TRBV7-3 and TRBJ2-1; D is possibly TRBD2 (5 bases). This CDR3 spans 14 amino acids. Trimming removed 5 bases from V and 5 bases from J, with 13 bases in between. Looked up from germline, CDR1 is SGHTA and CDR2 is FQGTGA. The chain's CDR3 is CASSPIGSNNEQFF. For the CDR3, the DNA is TGTGCCAGCAGCCCTATAGGGAGCAACAATGAGCAGTTCTTC. The whole variable domain, remainder taken from reference TRBV7-3 and TRBJ2-1, is GAGVSQTPSNKVTEKGKYVELRCDPISGHTALYWYRQSLGQGPEFLIYFQGTGAADDSGLPNDRFFAVRPEGSVSTLKIQRTERGDSAVYLCASSPIGSNNEQFFGPGTRLTVL.

This chain joins TRBV9 and TRBJ2-2, with TRBD2 matching 7 bases. V dropped 3 bases and J dropped 6; count of bases not matched to a gene: 11. From germline, CDR1 is SGDLS and CDR2 YYNGEE. The CDR3 consists of 16 residues. The CDR3 spells CASSAHLGGEAGELFF. CDR3 coding DNA: TGTGCCAGCAGCGCTCATTTGGGAGGGGAGGCCGGGGAGCTGTTTTTT.

V and J are TRBV5-6 and TRBJ1-1, with no clear D. V lost 2 bases and J lost 0, with 17 bases in between. Germline assignment: CDR1 SGHDT and CDR2 YYEEEE. The CDR3 consists of 17 residues. CDR3 in amino acids: CASSFLSGPNMNTEAFF. In nucleotides, the CDR3 is TGTGCCAGCAGCTTCCTTAGCGGACCGAACATGAACACTGAAGCTTTCTTT.

The chain carries TRBV14 and TRBJ2-1, with a weak D call TRBD2 (6 bases). The CDR3 has 15 amino acids. V was pared by 1 base and J by 0 bases, with 7 bases between. Germline V gene sequence: CDR1 SGHDN, CDR2 FVKESK. CDR3 amino acids: CASSQGTTSYNEQFF. For the CDR3, the DNA is TGTGCCAGCAGCCAAGGGACTACCTCCTACAATGAGCAGTTCTTC. Full variable domain (rest looked up from reference TRBV14 and TRBJ2-1): EAGVTQFPSHSVIEKGQTVTLRCDPISGHDNLYWYRRVMGKEIKFLLHFVKESKQDESGMPNNRFLAERTGGTYSTLKVQPAELEDSGVYFCASSQGTTSYNEQFFGPGTRLTVL.

The chain couples TRBV7-6 to TRBJ1-6, with 8 bases that match TRBD1. Germline CDR1 and CDR2: SGHVS and FNYEAQ. CDR3 length: 15 residues. V was clipped by 5 bases and J by 10 bases; unmatched bases: 10. The CDR3 coding sequence is TGTGCCAGCAGCCCCCGACAGGGGTACGGATCACCCCTCCACTTT. As protein: CASSPRQGYGSPLHF.

The gene calls are TRBV5-4 and TRBJ2-2; 7 positions match TRBD1. The V segment lost 4 bases and the J segment 7 bases; nucleotides outside the gene matches: 7. CDR1 is SGHNT, CDR2 YYREEE, per germline (reference sequence). This CDR3 comprises 14 residues. The CDR3 is CASSPDRVDGELFF. The CDR3 DNA follows: TGTGCCAGCAGCCCCGACAGGGTGGACGGGGAGCTGTTTTTT.

This sequence joins TRBV7-9 and TRBJ1-4; perhaps TRBD1 as D (5 bases). The CDR3 is made up of 14 amino acids. The V and J ends lost 4 bases and 4 bases respectively, with 10 bases between them. Germline-derived CDR1 and CDR2 are SEHNR and FQNEAQ (reference sequence). The CDR3 spells CASSYRSLNEKLFF. The CDR3 bases are TGTGCCAGCAGCTACAGGAGCCTTAATGAAAAACTGTTTTTT.

The chain uses TRBV18 and TRBJ2-7; TRBD2 matches at 8 bases. Germline trimming cut 0 bases from V and 2 bases from J; bases unmatched to any gene: 12. The germline V gene encodes CDR1 KGHSH and CDR2 LQKENI. This CDR3 contains 18 residues. The CDR3 loop is CASSPPRGGPNSAYEQYF. The DNA of the CDR3 is TGTGCCAGCTCACCACCTCGGGGGGGTCCCAATTCTGCCTACGAGCAGTACTTC.

The V call is TRBV19, the J call TRBJ2-1, with D perhaps TRBD2 (6 bases). The CDR3 length is 13 residues. Trimming cost V 6 bases and J 4 bases, with 10 bases left between them. The germline gives CDR1 LNHDA, CDR2 SQIVND (reference sequence). The CDR3 protein is CASRREMYNEQFF. In DNA, the CDR3 is TGTGCCAGTAGACGGGAGATGTACAATGAGCAGTTCTTC.

V gene TRBV4-3 combines with J gene TRBJ2-1, with 9 bases identical to TRBD2. The ends lost 2 bases at V and 7 bases at J; junction bases unmatched: 9. Germline CDR1 is LGHNA and CDR2 is YSLEER. CDR3 length: 16 amino acids. Here the CDR3 reads CASSQQAGGRLNEQFF. Written as DNA, the CDR3 is TGCGCCAGCAGCCAACAGGCGGGAGGGAGGTTGAATGAGCAGTTCTTC.

The V gene is TRBV6-5, the J gene TRBJ1-1; TRBD1 might be the D (6 bases). V was trimmed by 4 bases and J by 5 bases, leaving 17 bases between them. The CDR3 has 15 residues. Germline values: CDR1 MNHEY, CDR2 SVGAGI. The CDR3 region is CASSSVPTGGTEAFF. Written as DNA, the CDR3 is TGTGCCAGCAGTTCTGTCCCGACAGGCGGAACTGAAGCTTTCTTT.

J is TRBJ2-1 and V is TRBV6-1; 7 bases align to TRBD2. V lost 3 bases and J lost 9; bases outside the gene matches: 11. The germline CDR1 and CDR2 sequences are MNHNS and SASEGT. CDR3 size: 15 residues. The CDR3 is CASSDFIKRGSEQFF. The CDR3, as DNA: TGTGCCAGCAGTGATTTTATAAAGCGGGGTAGTGAGCAGTTCTTC.

V gene TRBV27 combines with J gene TRBJ2-1, with 9 bases matching TRBD2. Germline CDR1 reads MNHEY; CDR2 reads SMNVEV (reference sequence). The V segment lost 5 bases and the J segment 9 bases; nucleotides outside the gene matches: 11. The CDR3 has 15 residues. The CDR3 reads CASSPLAGGVAEQFF. In DNA, the CDR3 is TGTGCCAGCAGTCCCCTGGCGGGAGGGGTGGCTGAGCAGTTCTTC.

The J gene is TRBJ2-3, the V gene TRBV6-4, with 9 bases that match TRBD2. There are 19 residues in the CDR3. Germline lookup yields CDR1 MRHNA and CDR2 SNTAGT. Unmatched junction bases numbered 15, after V lost 3 bases and J lost 2 bases. The CDR3: CASSEFSGGPHNLTDTQYF. The CDR3 DNA sequence: TGTGCCAGCAGTGAGTTTAGCGGGGGCCCCCATAACCTCACAGATACGCAGTATTTT.

The V gene is TRBV11-2, the J gene TRBJ1-2; the match to TRBD1 covers 7 bases. CDR1 is SGHAT, CDR2 FQNNGV, per germline. V was clipped by 4 bases and J by 7 bases; unmatched bases: 9. This CDR3 has 14 residues. The CDR3 is CASSSLTGFGGYTF. The CDR3 bases are TGTGCCAGCAGCTCCCTGACAGGGTTCGGTGGCTACACCTTC.

As to this clone: At one of its ends the junction is not consistent with the germline gene, which may arise from a read error. The rearrangement joins TRBV4-3 to TRBJ2-3; TRBD2 aligns across 9 bases. This CDR3 spans 15 amino acids. Germline-derived CDR1 and CDR2 are LGHNA and YSLEER. The CDR3 DNA reads as TGCGCCAGCAGCCCTAGCGGGGTGGGCACAGATATGCAGTATTTT. Translation: CASSPSGVGTDMQYF.

This clone appeared a single time. The gene calls are TRBV18 and TRBJ1-1, with D possibly TRBD1 on 5 matching bases. Germline values: CDR1 KGHSH, CDR2 LQKENI. This CDR3 region has 16 residues. Between the trimmed V and J ends, which lost 5 bases and 4 bases, there was a span of 20 bases. Here the CDR3 DNA reads TGTGCCAGCTCAGAGCAGATCCCGACGGGGGGCACTGAAGCTTTCTTT. It codes for CASSEQIPTGGTEAFF.

This chain uses TRBV10-3 with TRBJ2-3, with 7 bases aligning to TRBD1. In germline, CDR1 is ENHRY, CDR2 SYGVKD. CDR3 size: 15 residues. V lost 8 bases to trimming and J lost 3 bases; unmatched junction nucleotides: 11. This CDR3 is CAIALGTGETDTQYF. The CDR3 DNA reads as TGTGCCATCGCTTTAGGCACAGGGGAAACAGATACGCAGTATTTT.